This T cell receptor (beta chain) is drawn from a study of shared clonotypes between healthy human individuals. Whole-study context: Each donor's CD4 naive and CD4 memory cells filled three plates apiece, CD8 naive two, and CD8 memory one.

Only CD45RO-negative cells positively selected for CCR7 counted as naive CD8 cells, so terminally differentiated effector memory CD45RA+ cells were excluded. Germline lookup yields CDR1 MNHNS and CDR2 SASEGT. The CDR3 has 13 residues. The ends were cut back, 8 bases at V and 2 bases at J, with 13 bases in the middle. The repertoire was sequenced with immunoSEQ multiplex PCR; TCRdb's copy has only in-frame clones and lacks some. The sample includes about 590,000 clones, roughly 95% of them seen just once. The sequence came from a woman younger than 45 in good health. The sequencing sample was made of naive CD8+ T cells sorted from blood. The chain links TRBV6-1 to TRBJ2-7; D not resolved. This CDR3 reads CASRQSNAYEQYF. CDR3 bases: TGTGCCAGCCGACAATCCAACGCCTACGAGCAGTACTTC.